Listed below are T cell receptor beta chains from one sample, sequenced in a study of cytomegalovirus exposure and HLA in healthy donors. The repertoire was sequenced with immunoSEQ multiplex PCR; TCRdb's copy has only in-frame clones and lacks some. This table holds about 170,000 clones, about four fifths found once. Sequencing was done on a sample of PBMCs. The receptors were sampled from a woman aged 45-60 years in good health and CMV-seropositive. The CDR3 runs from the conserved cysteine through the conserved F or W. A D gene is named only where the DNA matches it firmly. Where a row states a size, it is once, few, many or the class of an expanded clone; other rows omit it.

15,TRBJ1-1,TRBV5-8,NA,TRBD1,TGTGCCAGCAGCTTGGAGGGACAGGGGGCAGTCGGAGCTTTCTTT,CASSLEGQGAVGAFF
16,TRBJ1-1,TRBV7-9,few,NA,TGTGCCAGCAGCTTTACTGGGGGGGGTTCCAGCACTGAAGCTTTCTTT,CASSFTGGGSSTEAFF
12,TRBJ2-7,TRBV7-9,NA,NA,TGTTTCAAGCAGAAGGCGGCATACGAGCAGTACTTC,CFKQKAAYEQYF
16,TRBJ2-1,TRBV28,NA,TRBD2,TGTGCCAGCAGTCCAGCGGGGGACAACTCCTACAATGAGCAGTTCTTC,CASSPAGDNSYNEQFF
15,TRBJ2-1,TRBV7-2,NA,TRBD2,TGTGCCAGCAGCCCTAGCGGGGGTTCCTACAATGAGCAGTTCTTC,CASSPSGGSYNEQFF
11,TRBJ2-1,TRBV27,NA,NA,TGTGCCAGCAGCGTTTACAATGAGCAGTTCTTC,CASSVYNEQFF
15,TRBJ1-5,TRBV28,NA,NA,TGTGCCAGCAGAAGCGGGGAATATAGCAATCAGCCCCAGCATTTT,CASRSGEYSNQPQHF
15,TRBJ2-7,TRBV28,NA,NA,TGTGCCAGCAGTCCAGCCCTAGGGGGGGCACACGAGCAGTACTTC,CASSPALGGAHEQYF
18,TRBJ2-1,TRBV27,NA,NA,TGTGCCAGCAGTCAGGGACTTTTGTCGGCTAGCTCCTACAATGAGCAGTTCTTC,CASSQGLLSASSYNEQFF
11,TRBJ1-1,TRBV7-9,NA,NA,TGTTCCAGCAGCTTAAATCAGGGGGCTTTCTTT,CSSSLNQGAFF
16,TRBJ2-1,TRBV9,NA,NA,TGTGCCAGCAGCGTAGAATCTGGGCGGGGCTACAATGAGCAGTTCTTC,CASSVESGRGYNEQFF
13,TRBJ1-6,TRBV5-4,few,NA,TGTGCCAGCAGCCGCCGGACAGAAGGCCCCCTCCACTTT,CASSRRTEGPLHF
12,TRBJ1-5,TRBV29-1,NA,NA,TGCAGCATAGGACAGTTCAATCAGCCCCAGCATTTT,CSIGQFNQPQHF
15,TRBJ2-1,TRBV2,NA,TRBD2,TGTGCCAGCAGTGCTTTGACTGGACTAGTTAATGAGCAGTTCTTC,CASSALTGLVNEQFF
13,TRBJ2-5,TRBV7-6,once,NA,TGTGCCAGCAGCCCCGGACAGAAAGAGACCCAGTACTTC,CASSPGQKETQYF
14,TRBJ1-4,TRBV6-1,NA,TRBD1,TGTGCCAGCCTACGACAGGGGGAGTATGAAAAACTGTTTTTT,CASLRQGEYEKLFF
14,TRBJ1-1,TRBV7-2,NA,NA,TGTGCCAGCAGGAAACAGGGTCGGAACACTGAAGCTTTCTTT,CASRKQGRNTEAFF
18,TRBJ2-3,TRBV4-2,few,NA,TGTGCCAGCAGCCAAGATCAAGGAGGGGTGACCTACACAGATACGCAGTATTTT,CASSQDQGGVTYTDTQYF
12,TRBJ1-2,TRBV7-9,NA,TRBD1,TGTGCCAGCGCTCAGGGGGACTATGGCTACACCTTC,CASAQGDYGYTF
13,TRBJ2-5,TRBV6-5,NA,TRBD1,TGTGCCAGCAGGGCGACAGGGATCGAGACCCAGTACTTC,CASRATGIETQYF
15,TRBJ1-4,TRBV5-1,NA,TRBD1,TGCGCCAGCAGCTTAGACAGGGGGGGAAATGAAAAACTGTTTTTT,CASSLDRGGNEKLFF
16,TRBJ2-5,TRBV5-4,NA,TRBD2,TGTGCCAGCAGCTTGGCCAGGACTAGCGGGCAAGAGACCCAGTACTTC,CASSLARTSGQETQYF
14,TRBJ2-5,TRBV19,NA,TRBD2,TGTGCCAGTAGAGAAGCGGGGCGGGGAGAGACCCAGTACTTC,CASREAGRGETQYF
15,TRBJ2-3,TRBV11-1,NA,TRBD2,TGTGCCAGCAGCTGGCTAGCGGGGAGCACAGATACGCAGTATTTT,CASSWLAGSTDTQYF
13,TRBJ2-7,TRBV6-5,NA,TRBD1,TGTGCCAGCTTTGACAGGGCTGGCTACGAGCAGTACTTC,CASFDRAGYEQYF
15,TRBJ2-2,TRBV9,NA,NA,TGTGCCAGCAGTAGACCCGGGTCTACCACCGGGGAGCTGTTTTTT,CASSRPGSTTGELFF
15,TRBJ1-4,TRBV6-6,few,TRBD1,TGTGCCAGCAGTTGGCCGGGACAGGGAACTGAAAAACTGTTTTTT,CASSWPGQGTEKLFF
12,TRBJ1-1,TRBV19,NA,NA,TGTGCCAGTGGGGACACTTACACTGAGGCTTTCTTT,CASGDTYTEAFF
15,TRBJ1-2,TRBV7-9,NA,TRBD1,TGTGCCAGCAGCTTGGGACAGGGGGGGGATTATGGCTACACCTTC,CASSLGQGGDYGYTF
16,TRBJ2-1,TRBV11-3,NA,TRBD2,TGTGCCAGCAGCCTTAGCGGGAATGTTATCGGGGATGAGCAGTTCTTC,CASSLSGNVIGDEQFF
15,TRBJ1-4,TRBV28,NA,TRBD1,TGTGCCAGCAGTCAGGGGGTGCATTCGGATGAAAAACTGTTTTTT,CASSQGVHSDEKLFF
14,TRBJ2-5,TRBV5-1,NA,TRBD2,TGCGCCAGCAGCTTTAGCGGGACACAAGAGACCCAGTACTTC,CASSFSGTQETQYF
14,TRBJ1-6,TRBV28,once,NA,TGTGCCAGCAGTTTAGGACAGTTAGGGTCACCCCTCCACTTT,CASSLGQLGSPLHF
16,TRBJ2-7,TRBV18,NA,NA,TGTGCCAGCTCACCATCACTATCATCGCAGGGTTACGAGCAGTACTTC,CASSPSLSSQGYEQYF
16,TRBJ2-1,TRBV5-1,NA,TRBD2,TGCGCCAGCAGCTTGCCAACTAGCGGGTCCTACAATGAGCAGTTCTTC,CASSLPTSGSYNEQFF
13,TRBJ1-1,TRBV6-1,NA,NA,TGTGCCAGCAGTTCGAGAGAGAACACTGAAGCTTTCTTT,CASSSRENTEAFF
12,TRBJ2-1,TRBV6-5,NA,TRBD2,TGTGCCAGCAGCCCTAGCGGCGGTGAGCAGTTCTTC,CASSPSGGEQFF
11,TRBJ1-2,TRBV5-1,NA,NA,TGCGCCAGCAGGGAACAGGGAGGCTACACCTTC,CASREQGGYTF
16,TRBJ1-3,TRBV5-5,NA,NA,TGTGCCAGCAGCTTGGCTCCGCGTGCGATTGGAAACACCATATATTTT,CASSLAPRAIGNTIYF
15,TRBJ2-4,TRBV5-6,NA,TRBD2,TGTGCCAGCAGCTGGACTAGCGGGAGTCAAAACATTCAGTACTTC,CASSWTSGSQNIQYF
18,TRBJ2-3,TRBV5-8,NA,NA,TGTGCCAGCAGCTTGCACTCAACTTCCTCTAGCAGTACAGATACGCAGTATTTT,CASSLHSTSSSSTDTQYF